These T cell receptor beta chains were read from a single sample in a study of radiotherapy plus CTLA-4 blockade in lung cancer. Using immunoSEQ multiplex PCR, the repertoire was profiled, and TCRdb retains in-frame clones only, with some absent. The profile shows tens of thousands of clones, less than 80% of them singletons. This specimen consisted of peripheral blood, obtained from a patient treated with radiotherapy plus ipilimumab. These receptors originate from a human donor with non-small cell lung cancer that progressed on radiotherapy plus ipilimumab. Both conserved end residues are part of each CDR3. The order of the fields is V gene, D gene, clone size, J gene, CDR3 DNA, CDR3 protein. D genes are given only for firm matches. For some rows the clone size is stated as once, few or many, or as a class when expanded; others skip it.

v_call: TRBV2; d_call: .; clone_size: .; j_call: TRBJ2-4; cdr3_nt: TGTGCCAGCAAGAAAAACATTCAGTACTTC; cdr3_aa: CASKKNIQYF
v_call: TRBV27; d_call: .; clone_size: once; j_call: TRBJ2-1; cdr3_nt: TGTGCCAGCAGTTTAAGGGTCGACAGCTCCTACAATGAGCAGTTCTTC; cdr3_aa: CASSLRVDSSYNEQFF
v_call: TRBV7-2; d_call: .; clone_size: .; j_call: TRBJ1-5; cdr3_nt: TGTGCCAGCAGCAAATCCGGGACGTCGGGTCAGCCCCAGCATTTT; cdr3_aa: CASSKSGTSGQPQHF
v_call: TRBV2; d_call: TRBD2; clone_size: many; j_call: TRBJ2-7; cdr3_nt: TGTGCCAGCAGCCAAAGGCCAGCGGGAGGCTACGAGCAGTACTTC; cdr3_aa: CASSQRPAGGYEQYF
v_call: TRBV6-5; d_call: TRBD1; clone_size: .; j_call: TRBJ2-2; cdr3_nt: TGTGCCAGCAGTTCGGGACAGACCAACACCGGGGAGCTGTTTTTT; cdr3_aa: CASSSGQTNTGELFF
v_call: TRBV9; d_call: TRBD1; clone_size: .; j_call: TRBJ2-5; cdr3_nt: TGTGCCAGCAGCGTACTTGGACAGGCCCTGGAGACCCAGTACTTC; cdr3_aa: CASSVLGQALETQYF
v_call: TRBV10-3; d_call: .; clone_size: .; j_call: TRBJ2-3; cdr3_nt: TGTGCCATCAGTGAGCCGGGAACGGGGCAGTATTTT; cdr3_aa: CAISEPGTGQYF
v_call: TRBV6-6; d_call: TRBD1; clone_size: .; j_call: TRBJ1-5; cdr3_nt: TGTGCCAGCAGTTATTACCTACAGGGACAGTATCAGCCCCAGCATTTT; cdr3_aa: CASSYYLQGQYQPQHF
v_call: TRBV19; d_call: TRBD1; clone_size: .; j_call: TRBJ2-1; cdr3_nt: TGTGCCAGTAGTGACAGGGGGCGTGGTGAGCAGTTCTTC; cdr3_aa: CASSDRGRGEQFF
v_call: TRBV5-6; d_call: .; clone_size: .; j_call: TRBJ2-1; cdr3_nt: TGTGCCAGCAGCTTTTTGGGGGGGGCCCCCTATGGCAATGAGCAGTTCTTC; cdr3_aa: CASSFLGGAPYGNEQFF
v_call: TRBV11-2; d_call: .; clone_size: few; j_call: TRBJ1-3; cdr3_nt: TGTGCCAGCAGCGCGGACTTTGGAAACACCATATATTTT; cdr3_aa: CASSADFGNTIYF
v_call: TRBV4-1; d_call: .; clone_size: .; j_call: TRBJ2-5; cdr3_nt: TGCGCCAGCAGCCCCGAGGGGCGCCAAGAGACCCAGTACTTC; cdr3_aa: CASSPEGRQETQYF
v_call: TRBV6-6; d_call: .; clone_size: .; j_call: TRBJ1-5; cdr3_nt: TGTGCCAGCAGTTACGCCGGGCGGCAGCCCCAGCATTTT; cdr3_aa: CASSYAGRQPQHF
v_call: TRBV6-5; d_call: TRBD2; clone_size: .; j_call: TRBJ2-3; cdr3_nt: TGTGCCAGCAGTCGGGCGGGTAGCGGGGGTGATACGCAGTATTTT; cdr3_aa: CASSRAGSGGDTQYF
v_call: TRBV20-1; d_call: .; clone_size: .; j_call: TRBJ2-7; cdr3_nt: TGCAGTGCCCGAAAGTCCTACGAGCAGTACTTC; cdr3_aa: CSARKSYEQYF
v_call: TRBV28; d_call: .; clone_size: .; j_call: TRBJ1-5; cdr3_nt: TGTGCCAGCAGTTCAGGACAGATCAATCAGCCCCAGCATTTT; cdr3_aa: CASSSGQINQPQHF
v_call: TRBV2; d_call: TRBD2; clone_size: .; j_call: TRBJ2-7; cdr3_nt: TGTGCCAGCTTAGTCAGTCTCCTAGCGGGTTCCTACGAGCAGTACTTC; cdr3_aa: CASLVSLLAGSYEQYF
v_call: TRBV28; d_call: .; clone_size: once; j_call: TRBJ1-1; cdr3_nt: TGTGCCAGCAGTTTGTCTGGGGTAACTGAAGCTTTCTTT; cdr3_aa: CASSLSGVTEAFF
v_call: TRBV5-4; d_call: .; clone_size: .; j_call: TRBJ2-5; cdr3_nt: TGTGCCAGCAGCTCCGGACAGCTAAAAGAGACCCAGTACTTC; cdr3_aa: CASSSGQLKETQYF
v_call: TRBV19; d_call: TRBD1; clone_size: .; j_call: TRBJ1-2; cdr3_nt: TGTGCCAGTAGCACAGGGGGCCGGGTCTATGGCTACACCTTC; cdr3_aa: CASSTGGRVYGYTF
v_call: TRBV2; d_call: TRBD1; clone_size: .; j_call: TRBJ1-3; cdr3_nt: TGTGCCAGCAGCGGTGGACAGGGACTAAGAAACACCATATATTTT; cdr3_aa: CASSGGQGLRNTIYF
v_call: TRBV4-1; d_call: .; clone_size: .; j_call: TRBJ1-4; cdr3_nt: TGCGCCAGCAGCCAATGGCGGAATGAAAAACTGTTTTTT; cdr3_aa: CASSQWRNEKLFF
v_call: TRBV4-3; d_call: .; clone_size: .; j_call: TRBJ2-1; cdr3_nt: TGCGCCAGCAGCCAAGATACGGCTTCCAATGAGCAGTTCTTC; cdr3_aa: CASSQDTASNEQFF
v_call: TRBV7-8; d_call: TRBD2; clone_size: .; j_call: TRBJ2-3; cdr3_nt: TGTGCCAGCAGCGGAAGACTAGCGGTTAGCACAGATACGCAGTATTTT; cdr3_aa: CASSGRLAVSTDTQYF
v_call: TRBV5-1; d_call: .; clone_size: .; j_call: TRBJ1-1; cdr3_nt: TGCGCCAGCAGCTGGACGGGGACTGAAGCTTTCTTT; cdr3_aa: CASSWTGTEAFF
v_call: TRBV7-9; d_call: .; clone_size: once; j_call: TRBJ2-2; cdr3_nt: TGTGCCGCCCAGGGAATCGGGGAGCTGTTTTTT; cdr3_aa: CAAQGIGELFF
v_call: TRBV6-1; d_call: .; clone_size: .; j_call: TRBJ2-3; cdr3_nt: TGTGCCAGCAGAGAGACAACTAGCACAGATACGCAGTATTTT; cdr3_aa: CASRETTSTDTQYF
v_call: TRBV29-1; d_call: TRBD1; clone_size: .; j_call: TRBJ1-1; cdr3_nt: TGCAGCGCCTCCGGACAGGGCGGCACTGAAGCTTTCTTT; cdr3_aa: CSASGQGGTEAFF
v_call: TRBV4-2; d_call: TRBD1; clone_size: .; j_call: TRBJ2-1; cdr3_nt: TGTGCCAGCAGCCAAGAAGGACAGGGGATTGGAAATGAGCAGTTCTTC; cdr3_aa: CASSQEGQGIGNEQFF
v_call: TRBV28; d_call: .; clone_size: .; j_call: TRBJ2-7; cdr3_nt: TGTGCCAGCACCCAACTCGACAGTTACGAGCAGTACTTC; cdr3_aa: CASTQLDSYEQYF
v_call: TRBV7-3; d_call: .; clone_size: .; j_call: TRBJ1-5; cdr3_nt: TGTGCCAGCAGCCTCTCCAGGGGACAGCCCCAGCATTTT; cdr3_aa: CASSLSRGQPQHF
v_call: TRBV15; d_call: .; clone_size: .; j_call: TRBJ2-3; cdr3_nt: TGTGCCACCAGCAGAGACTCAAGAAGCACAGATACGCAGTATTTT; cdr3_aa: CATSRDSRSTDTQYF
v_call: TRBV4-3; d_call: .; clone_size: .; j_call: TRBJ1-1; cdr3_nt: TGCGCCAGCAGCCAAATCGGGGCCGCTGAAGCTTTCTTT; cdr3_aa: CASSQIGAAEAFF
v_call: TRBV6-1; d_call: TRBD1; clone_size: .; j_call: TRBJ2-5; cdr3_nt: TGTGCCAGCAGTCCTTGGACAGGAAGCCAAGAGACCCAGTACTTC; cdr3_aa: CASSPWTGSQETQYF
v_call: TRBV6-5; d_call: .; clone_size: .; j_call: TRBJ1-1; cdr3_nt: TGTGCCAGCAGTTACTCGGCAGGCATCTCTGAAGCTTTCTTT; cdr3_aa: CASSYSAGISEAFF
v_call: TRBV18; d_call: .; clone_size: .; j_call: TRBJ2-7; cdr3_nt: TGTGCCAGCTCACCGGAGGGGAGGCCGAGGCAGTACTTC; cdr3_aa: CASSPEGRPRQYF
v_call: TRBV19; d_call: .; clone_size: .; j_call: TRBJ1-1; cdr3_nt: TGTGCCAGCCAAAATCCGGGACCAAACACTGAAGCTTTCTTT; cdr3_aa: CASQNPGPNTEAFF
v_call: TRBV5-6; d_call: .; clone_size: .; j_call: TRBJ2-7; cdr3_nt: TGTGCCAGCAGCTTGGACAGGGAGGTTGAGCAGTACTTC; cdr3_aa: CASSLDREVEQYF
v_call: TRBV6-5; d_call: TRBD1; clone_size: .; j_call: TRBJ2-2; cdr3_nt: TGTGCCAGCAGGAGACAGGGAACCGGGGAGCTGTTTTTT; cdr3_aa: CASRRQGTGELFF
v_call: TRBV5-6; d_call: TRBD2; clone_size: .; j_call: TRBJ2-2; cdr3_nt: TGTGCCAGCAGCACGGGACTAGCGAACACCGGGGAGCTGTTTTTT; cdr3_aa: CASSTGLANTGELFF
v_call: TRBV7-8; d_call: TRBD2; clone_size: .; j_call: TRBJ2-1; cdr3_nt: TGTGCCAGCAGCCCGGTAGCGGGATCCTACAATGAGCAGTTCTTC; cdr3_aa: CASSPVAGSYNEQFF
v_call: TRBV5-1; d_call: .; clone_size: .; j_call: TRBJ2-5; cdr3_nt: TGCGCCAGCACCCCGGGAACAGGGTCGGAGACCCAGTACTTC; cdr3_aa: CASTPGTGSETQYF
v_call: TRBV7-9; d_call: .; clone_size: once; j_call: TRBJ2-7; cdr3_nt: TGTGCCAGCAGCTTAAACCCTACCACCCCATTGGTTTCCTACGAGCAGTACTTC; cdr3_aa: CASSLNPTTPLVSYEQYF
v_call: TRBV7-8; d_call: .; clone_size: .; j_call: TRBJ2-3; cdr3_nt: TGTGCCAGCAGCTTTGAAGGGAGCACAGATACGCAGTATTTT; cdr3_aa: CASSFEGSTDTQYF
v_call: TRBV5-8; d_call: .; clone_size: few; j_call: TRBJ1-2; cdr3_nt: TGTGCCAGCAGCCCTTATGGCTACACCTTC; cdr3_aa: CASSPYGYTF
v_call: TRBV18; d_call: .; clone_size: .; j_call: TRBJ1-1; cdr3_nt: TGTGCCAGCTCACCTCGACAGGCGCTGAACACTGAAGCTTTCTTT; cdr3_aa: CASSPRQALNTEAFF
v_call: TRBV28; d_call: .; clone_size: .; j_call: TRBJ1-5; cdr3_nt: TGTGCCAGCAGCCTGACAGAACCTAGTCAGCCCCAGCATTTT; cdr3_aa: CASSLTEPSQPQHF
v_call: TRBV18; d_call: .; clone_size: few; j_call: TRBJ1-1; cdr3_nt: TGTGCCAGCTCACCAGAAATGGGGAACACTGAAGCTTTCTTT; cdr3_aa: CASSPEMGNTEAFF
v_call: TRBV25-1; d_call: .; clone_size: .; j_call: TRBJ1-1; cdr3_nt: TGTGCCGCGACATGGAACACTGAAGCTTTCTTT; cdr3_aa: CAATWNTEAFF
v_call: TRBV28; d_call: .; clone_size: .; j_call: TRBJ1-5; cdr3_nt: TGTGCCAGCAGTCTCGACGGGAAAAATCAGCCCCAGCATTTT; cdr3_aa: CASSLDGKNQPQHF
v_call: TRBV7-2; d_call: .; clone_size: .; j_call: TRBJ1-1; cdr3_nt: TGTGCCAGCAGCTTAGACACTTTTGAAGCTTTCTTT; cdr3_aa: CASSLDTFEAFF
v_call: TRBV5-8; d_call: TRBD1; clone_size: .; j_call: TRBJ1-1; cdr3_nt: TGTGCCAGCAGCCCCGGGACAGGGACTGAAGCTTTCTTT; cdr3_aa: CASSPGTGTEAFF
v_call: TRBV6-5; d_call: .; clone_size: .; j_call: TRBJ1-5; cdr3_nt: TGTGCCAGCAGTTTTACACGCGGCAATCAGCCCCAGCATTTT; cdr3_aa: CASSFTRGNQPQHF
v_call: TRBV29-1; d_call: TRBD2; clone_size: .; j_call: TRBJ2-5; cdr3_nt: TGCAGCGTCCTGGGAAGCGGGGCCCGGGATGAGACCCAGTACTTC; cdr3_aa: CSVLGSGARDETQYF
v_call: TRBV6-5; d_call: .; clone_size: .; j_call: TRBJ1-2; cdr3_nt: TGTGCCAGCAGTTACCTCCAGACGATCGGTGGCTACACCTTC; cdr3_aa: CASSYLQTIGGYTF
v_call: TRBV10-3; d_call: .; clone_size: medium-sized; j_call: TRBJ1-1; cdr3_nt: TGTGCCATCAGTGGCTGGCAGGGGCCGTATAGGAACACTGAAGCTTTCTTT; cdr3_aa: CAISGWQGPYRNTEAFF
v_call: TRBV29-1; d_call: TRBD2; clone_size: .; j_call: TRBJ2-3; cdr3_nt: TGCAGCGCTAAAAGGGGCGGGAGTCCAGATACGCAGTATTTT; cdr3_aa: CSAKRGGSPDTQYF
v_call: TRBV5-4; d_call: TRBD2; clone_size: .; j_call: TRBJ2-7; cdr3_nt: TGTGCCAGCAGCTTGTATAGCGGGCCTGGGGAGCAGTACTTC; cdr3_aa: CASSLYSGPGEQYF